These 26 T cell receptor beta chains originate from one sample sequenced in a study of PD-L1 blockade in urothelial cancer. Time point: peripheral blood 6 weeks after treatment start. Repertoires were generated with immunoSEQ multiplex PCR, while TCRdb's copy carries only in-frame clones and drops some. The table has some 48,000 clones, more than 80% seen once; the top ten hold 8.8%. The sample in question was PBMCs, obtained around atezolizumab (anti-PD-L1) treatment. The receptors come from an older man with urothelial cancer.

V and J are TRBV10-3 and TRBJ2-3, with 7 bases lining up with TRBD2. Trimming took 4 bases from V and 3 from J; bases not matched to a gene: 4. Per the germline V gene, CDR1 is ENHRY and CDR2 is SYGVKD. The CDR3 sequence is 14 residues long. CDR3 in amino acids: CAISGEGGTDTQYF. DNA for the CDR3: TGTGCCATCAGTGGGGAGGGAGGTACAGATACGCAGTATTTT.

In its sample, this clone was seen once. The CDR3 bases are TGCGCCAGCAGCCCCGGACTAGCGGAAAACGGGGAGCTGTTTTTT. Encoded protein: CASSPGLAENGELFF. The chain has TRBV5-1 and TRBJ2-2, with 10 bases fitting TRBD2. This CDR3 spans 15 amino acids. The V gene end was trimmed by 4 bases and the J gene end by 7 bases; junction bases not matched to a gene: 7. Germline CDR1 reads SGHRS; CDR2 reads YFSETQ.

V gene TRBV6-1 combines with J gene TRBJ1-1, with a tentative D call TRBD1 (6 bases). Germline lookup yields CDR1 MNHNS and CDR2 SASEGT. This CDR3 has 14 residues. Between the trimmed V and J ends, which lost 5 bases and 0 bases, there was a span of 10 bases. The CDR3 bases are TGTGCCAGCAGTTTACAGGGTATGAACACTGAAGCTTTCTTT. The encoded protein is CASSLQGMNTEAFF.

This sequence joins TRBV7-8 and TRBJ2-7, with a tentative D call TRBD2 (7 bases). CDR1 and CDR2 from the germline V gene are SGHVS and FQNEAQ. With 1 base removed from V and 6 bases from J, the gap between germline ends came to 13 bases. The CDR3 consists of 14 residues. The CDR3 region is CASSLVRGAGEQYF. The CDR3 region has the DNA TGTGCCAGCAGCTTAGTACGGGGGGCGGGCGAGCAGTACTTC. Based on the CDR3 plus reference TRBV7-8 and TRBJ2-7, the full variable domain is GAGVSQSPRYKVAKRGQDVALRCDPISGHVSLFWYQQALGQGPEFLTYFQNEAQLDKSGLPSDRFFAERPEGSVSTLKIQRTQQEDSAVYLCASSLVRGAGEQYFGPGTRLTVT.

V gene TRBV5-1 combines with J gene TRBJ1-1, with TRBD1 as a possible D gene (6 bases). This CDR3 comprises 15 residues. V lost 4 bases and J lost 1, with 14 bases in between. Germline assignment: CDR1 SGHRS and CDR2 YFSETQ. CDR3 residues: CASSLRGGGNTEAFF. The CDR3 nucleotides read TGCGCCAGCAGCCTCAGGGGTGGCGGGAACACTGAAGCTTTCTTT.

A few counts support this clone. The rearrangement uses TRBV6-5 and TRBJ2-3; 10 nucleotides match TRBD2. Germline V lookup: CDR1 MNHEY, CDR2 SVGAGI. The V gene end was trimmed by 4 bases and the J gene end by 5 bases; junction bases not matched to a gene: 9. This CDR3 contains 16 residues. The CDR3 here is CASSSRLAGGVDTQYF. The CDR3 DNA is TGTGCCAGCAGTTCGAGATTAGCGGGAGGAGTAGATACGCAGTATTTT.

The genes are TRBV19 and TRBJ2-1; D is perhaps TRBD2 (5 bases). V lost 2 bases and J 0 bases, leaving 11 bases between the germline ends. CDR1 LNHDA and CDR2 SQIVND come from the germline V gene (reference sequence). The CDR3 is made up of 16 amino acids. In nucleotides, the CDR3 is TGTGCCAGTAGTATATGGACTGGGAGCTCCTACAATGAGCAGTTCTTC. This translates into CASSIWTGSSYNEQFF.

The chain has TRBV19 and TRBJ1-1; D is perhaps TRBD1 (5 bases). V lost 4 bases and J 1 base, leaving 13 bases between the germline ends. CDR1 is LNHDA, CDR2 SQIVND, per germline (reference sequence). CDR3 size: 15 residues. The CDR3 is CASSSWGGKNTEAFF. DNA for the CDR3: TGTGCCAGTAGTAGTTGGGGCGGGAAGAACACTGAAGCTTTCTTT.

This chain links TRBV4-1 with TRBJ1-5, with 7 bases identical to TRBD1. The CDR3 consists of 14 residues. After removal of 0 bases from V and 11 bases from J, the junction contained 7 bases not matched to a gene. Germline lookup yields CDR1 MGHRA and CDR2 YSYEKL. The DNA of the CDR3 is TGCGCCAGCAGCCAAGATGACCAGGGGGTGGCCCAGCATTTT. Its translation: CASSQDDQGVAQHF.

The rearrangement uses TRBV18 and TRBJ2-2; perhaps TRBD2 as D (6 bases). CDR1 and CDR2 from the germline V gene are KGHSH and LQKENI. The length of the CDR3 is 17 residues. V was pared by 1 base and J by 1 base, with 13 bases between. The CDR3 protein is CASSPLRGVGNTGELFF. CDR3 nucleotides: TGTGCCAGCTCACCACTGCGGGGCGTAGGGAACACCGGGGAGCTGTTTTTT.

This chain connects TRBV19 to TRBJ1-5; 8 bases align to TRBD1. The J segment lost 7 bases and the V segment lost 5 bases, leaving 4 bases of the junction unmatched. Germline values: CDR1 LNHDA, CDR2 SQIVND (reference sequence). This CDR3 contains 13 residues. The CDR3 spells CASSSDRGQPQHF. CDR3 sequence (DNA): TGTGCCAGTAGTTCCGACAGGGGACAGCCCCAGCATTTT.

The chain uses TRBV5-1 and TRBJ1-1; D is unclear. The V and J ends lost 5 bases and 1 base respectively, with 9 bases between them. CDR3 length: 13 residues. Germline CDR1 SGHRS, CDR2 YFSETQ. Here the CDR3 DNA reads TGCGCCAGCAGTCCGAGGGAGAACACTGAAGCTTTCTTT. This gives the protein CASSPRENTEAFF. Full variable domain (missing parts from reference TRBV5-1 and TRBJ1-1): KAGVTQTPRYLIKTRGQQVTLSCSPISGHRSVSWYQQTPGQGLQFLFEYFSETQRNKGNFPGRFSGRQFSNSRSEMNVSTLELGDSALYLCASSPRENTEAFFGQGTRLTVV.

V and J are TRBV5-5 and TRBJ2-5, with a tentative D call TRBD1 (5 bases). Trimming cost V 0 bases and J 2 bases, with 11 bases left between them. Per germline, CDR1 SGHKS and CDR2 YYEKEE (reference sequence). This CDR3 region has 15 residues. CDR3 bases: TGTGCCAGCAGCTTGGCCTTCAGGGTACAAGAGACCCAGTACTTC. It yields the protein CASSLAFRVQETQYF. Drawing the rest from reference TRBV5-5 and TRBJ2-5, the complete variable domain is DAGVTQSPTHLIKTRGQQVTLRCSPISGHKSVSWYQQVLGQGPQFIFQYYEKEERGRGNFPDRFSARQFPNYSSELNVNALLLGDSALYLCASSLAFRVQETQYFGPGTRLLVL.

The chain is built from TRBV10-1 and TRBJ1-5; D remains ambiguous. The ends were cut back, 2 bases at V and 9 bases at J, with 11 bases in the middle. The CDR3 contains 13 residues. Germline V gene data show CDR1 as WNHNN and CDR2 as SYGVQD (reference sequence). In DNA form, the CDR3 reads TGCGCCAGCAGTGAGAGCCTCACGGGGCCCCAGCATTTT. As protein: CASSESLTGPQHF.

The rearrangement uses TRBV29-1 and TRBJ1-5, with TRBD1 matching over 7 bases. This CDR3 is 14 amino acids long. V trimming: 7 bases; J trimming: 0 bases; junction bases outside the gene matches: 6. The germline gives CDR1 SQVTM, CDR2 ANQGSEA. CDR3 residues: CSARQGNSNQPQHF. CDR3 coding DNA: TGCAGCGCCCGACAGGGCAATAGCAATCAGCCCCAGCATTTT.

Only a few counts were recorded for this clone. V gene TRBV7-3 combines with J gene TRBJ1-4; TRBD1 might be the D (6 bases). The V end was cut by 6 bases, the J end by 5 bases, with 10 bases between. The V gene's germline CDR1 is SGHTA and CDR2 FQGTGA. The CDR3 has 13 amino acids. The CDR3 protein is CASSLDSNEKLFF. The CDR3 DNA follows: TGTGCCAGCAGTCTGGACAGCAATGAAAAACTGTTTTTT.

V is TRBV27 and J is TRBJ1-2; D not certain. Trimming removed 6 bases at V and 8 bases at J, with 13 bases between. The CDR3 has 12 amino acids. Germline CDR1 reads MNHEY; CDR2 reads SMNVEV (reference sequence). The CDR3 region has the DNA TGTGCCAGCAGCCTAGAGGGTACAGGCTACACCTTC. Amino acids: CASSLEGTGYTF.

V usage is TRBV7-9 and J usage is TRBJ2-7, with 7 bases aligning to TRBD1. After removal of 3 bases from V and 2 bases from J, the junction contained 7 bases not matched to a gene. Germline CDR1 reads SEHNR; CDR2 reads FQNEAQ (reference sequence). The CDR3 consists of 15 residues. The CDR3 DNA is TGTGCCAGCAGCTTGCCAGGGGGAGAAACCTACGAGCAGTACTTC. Translating gives CASSLPGGETYEQYF. The complete variable domain, with remaining parts taken from reference TRBV7-9 and TRBJ2-7, reads DTGVSQNPRHKITKRGQNVTFRCDPISEHNRLYWYRQTLGQGPEFLTYFQNEAQLEKSRLLSDRFSAERPKGSFSTLEIQRTEQGDSAMYLCASSLPGGETYEQYFGPGTRLTVT.

The V call is TRBV11-3, the J call TRBJ2-1; 7 positions match TRBD2. After removal of 0 bases from V and 2 bases from J, the junction contained 1 base not matched to a gene. The CDR3 is made up of 15 amino acids. Germline CDR1 is SGHNT and CDR2 is YENEEA. DNA for the CDR3: TGTGCCAGCAGCTTAGAAGGACTAGCCTACAATGAGCAGTTCTTC. This gives the protein CASSLEGLAYNEQFF.

This chain uses TRBV6-5 with TRBJ2-1; D is uncertain. Germline CDR1 and CDR2: MNHEY and SVGAGI. V dropped 6 bases and J dropped 7 bases, with 13 bases sitting between them. The CDR3 is made up of 13 amino acids. The CDR3 loop is CASSPGSGNEQFF. In nucleotides, the CDR3 is TGTGCCAGCAGCCCTGGTTCCGGTAATGAGCAGTTCTTC.

This clone showed up just a few times. The chain joins TRBV28 to TRBJ2-5; 9 bases match TRBD2. Germline V gene sequence: CDR1 MDHEN, CDR2 SYDVKM. The CDR3 extends over 20 amino acids. With 4 bases clipped from V and 2 bases from J, the junction kept 20 bases outside the gene matches. CDR3 sequence (DNA): TGTGCCAGCAGTTCCCCCTGGCGGGAGGGCCGGACCGGGGTTCAAGAGACCCAGTACTTC. Protein sequence: CASSSPWREGRTGVQETQYF.

The chain couples TRBV6-4 to TRBJ2-1, with 7 bases matching TRBD2. The CDR3 contains 15 residues. J gave up 10 bases and V 5 bases, and 14 bases lay outside the gene matches. CDR1 MRHNA and CDR2 SNTAGT come from the germline V gene. The CDR3 sequence is CASSLRRESFREQFF. The CDR3 coding sequence is TGTGCCAGCAGTCTACGGCGGGAGTCTTTTCGGGAGCAGTTCTTC.

The rearrangement links TRBV2 to TRBJ1-2; 7 bases line up with TRBD1. The junction had 10 bases not matched to a gene; V was cut back by 3 bases and J by 6 bases. Germline CDR1 reads SNHLY; CDR2 reads FYNNEI. The length of the CDR3 is 15 residues. DNA of the CDR3: TGTGCCAGCAGTGATACCACAGGGGCTTTGAATGGCTACACCTTC. This gives the protein CASSDTTGALNGYTF.

The rearrangement joins TRBV6-1 to TRBJ1-3, with unresolved D. V lost 4 bases, J lost 0 bases, and 7 bases lay in between. Germline values: CDR1 MNHNS, CDR2 SASEGT. The CDR3 totals 14 residues. For the CDR3, the DNA is TGTGCCAGCAGTGTGAGTCTCTCTGGAAACACCATATATTTT. It yields the protein CASSVSLSGNTIYF.

The CDR3 here is CASSPGIDRVTEAFF. CDR3 sequence (DNA): TGTGCCAGCAGCCCTGGGATCGACAGGGTCACTGAAGCTTTCTTT. The V gene is TRBV5-4, the J gene TRBJ1-1, with 7 bases matching TRBD1. V shed 4 bases, J shed 4 bases, and the junction held 10 bases outside the gene matches. CDR1 is SGHNT, CDR2 YYREEE, per germline (reference sequence). This CDR3 contains 15 residues.

This chain uses TRBV5-1 with TRBJ1-1, with D hard to call. The germline V gene encodes CDR1 SGHRS and CDR2 YFSETQ. V dropped 1 base and J dropped 3 bases, with 10 bases sitting between them. The CDR3 extends over 14 amino acids. CDR3 coding DNA: TGCGCCAGCAGCTTGAATTTGGGCGACACTGAAGCTTTCTTT. This codes for CASSLNLGDTEAFF.